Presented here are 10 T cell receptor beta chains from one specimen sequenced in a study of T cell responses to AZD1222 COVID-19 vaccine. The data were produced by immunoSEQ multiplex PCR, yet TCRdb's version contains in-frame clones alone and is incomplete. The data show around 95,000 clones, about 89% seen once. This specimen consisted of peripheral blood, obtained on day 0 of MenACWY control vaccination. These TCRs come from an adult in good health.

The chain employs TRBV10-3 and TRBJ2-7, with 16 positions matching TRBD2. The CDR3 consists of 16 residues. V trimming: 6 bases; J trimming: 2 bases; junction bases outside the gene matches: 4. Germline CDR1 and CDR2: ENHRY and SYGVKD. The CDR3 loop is CAISGTSGRDAYEQYF. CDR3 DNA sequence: TGTGCCATCAGCGGGACTAGCGGGAGGGACGCCTACGAGCAGTACTTC.

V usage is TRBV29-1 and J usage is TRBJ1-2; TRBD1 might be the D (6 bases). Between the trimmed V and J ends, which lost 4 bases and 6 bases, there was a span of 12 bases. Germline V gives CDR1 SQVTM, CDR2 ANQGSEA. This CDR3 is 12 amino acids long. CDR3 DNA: TGCAGCGTTGGGGGGGCGTCGGATGGCTACACCTTC. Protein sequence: CSVGGASDGYTF.

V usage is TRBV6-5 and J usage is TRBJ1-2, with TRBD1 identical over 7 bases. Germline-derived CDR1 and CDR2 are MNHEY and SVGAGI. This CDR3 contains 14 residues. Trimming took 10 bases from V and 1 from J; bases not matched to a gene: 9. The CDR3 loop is CATRDRDFNYGYTF. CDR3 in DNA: TGTGCCACCAGGGACAGAGACTTTAACTATGGCTACACCTTC.

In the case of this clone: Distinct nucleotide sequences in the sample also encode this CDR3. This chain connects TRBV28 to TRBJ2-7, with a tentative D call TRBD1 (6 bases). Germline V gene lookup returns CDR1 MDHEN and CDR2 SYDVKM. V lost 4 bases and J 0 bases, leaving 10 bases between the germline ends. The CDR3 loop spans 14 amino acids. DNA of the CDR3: TGTGCCAGCAGTTCCGGACAGAGCTCCTACGAGCAGTACTTC. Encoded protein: CASSSGQSSYEQYF.

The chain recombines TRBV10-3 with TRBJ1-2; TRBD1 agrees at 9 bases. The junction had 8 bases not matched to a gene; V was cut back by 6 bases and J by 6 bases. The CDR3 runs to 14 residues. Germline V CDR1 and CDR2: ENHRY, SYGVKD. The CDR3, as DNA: TGTGCCATCAGCCGGGACAGGGAGGGGAATGGCTACACCTTC. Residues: CAISRDREGNGYTF.

CDR3: CASRAARSSYEQYF. In DNA, the CDR3 is TGTGCCAGCAGGGCCGCCAGGAGCTCCTACGAGCAGTACTTC. This chain joins TRBV5-4 and TRBJ2-7; no definite D call. The CDR3 has 14 residues. Germline V gene data show CDR1 as SGHNT and CDR2 as YYREEE (reference sequence). V lost 5 bases and J 0 bases, leaving 12 bases between the germline ends.

The CDR3 is CASQGVHSYNSPLHF. CDR3 nucleotides: TGTGCCAGCCAGGGAGTGCACTCCTATAATTCACCCCTCCACTTT. This chain uses TRBV19 with TRBJ1-6; weak D call: TRBD1 (5 bases). Germline V gives CDR1 LNHDA, CDR2 SQIVND (reference sequence). V was cut by 9 bases and J by 0 bases, with 12 bases left in between. This CDR3 contains 15 residues.

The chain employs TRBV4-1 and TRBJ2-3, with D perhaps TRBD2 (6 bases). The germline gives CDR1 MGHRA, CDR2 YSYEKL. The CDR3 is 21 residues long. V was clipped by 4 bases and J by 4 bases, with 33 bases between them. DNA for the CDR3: TGCGCCAGCAGCCGAACCTTGGGGCTAGCGACCGGAAGGGAGACGGCAGATACGCAGTATTTT. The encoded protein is CASSRTLGLATGRETADTQYF.

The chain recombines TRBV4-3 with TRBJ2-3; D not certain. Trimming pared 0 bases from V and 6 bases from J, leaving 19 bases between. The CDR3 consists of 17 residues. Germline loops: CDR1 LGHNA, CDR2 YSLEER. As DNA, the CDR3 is TGCGCCAGCAGCCAAGAATATACAAGTCACTTTCTCGATACGCAGTATTTT. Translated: CASSQEYTSHFLDTQYF.

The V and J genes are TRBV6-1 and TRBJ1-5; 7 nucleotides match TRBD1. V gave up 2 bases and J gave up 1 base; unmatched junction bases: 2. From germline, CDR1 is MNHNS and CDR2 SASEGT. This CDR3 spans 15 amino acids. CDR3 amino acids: CASSERRGSNQPQHF. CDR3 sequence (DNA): TGTGCCAGCAGTGAACGCAGGGGGAGCAATCAGCCCCAGCATTTT.